This is a list of T cell receptor beta chains from one sample in a study of blood T cell repertoires in COVID-19. Clones were sequenced by immunoSEQ multiplex PCR, and TCRdb holds only the in-frame ones, with some missing. The repertoire holds 290,000 or so clones, with 86% as singletons. The sample comprised PBMCs or T cells enriched from blood (not recorded which). The receptors originated from a woman aged 18-29 years who had recovered from COVID-19. CDR3s include the opening cysteine and the closing phenylalanine or tryptophan. A D gene is named only where the DNA matches it firmly. Clone sizes are given selectively: once, few, many, or a class where the clone is expanded.

J gene: TRBJ1-1; clone size: -; V gene: TRBV6-5; D gene: TRBD1; CDR3 protein: CASSTHTGGRTEAFF; CDR3 DNA: TGTGCCAGCAGTACTCACACAGGGGGAAGAACTGAAGCTTTCTTT
J gene: TRBJ1-1; clone size: -; V gene: TRBV13; D gene: -; CDR3 protein: CASSQGRGGRAFF; CDR3 DNA: TGTGCCAGCAGCCAAGGCCGGGGAGGGAGGGCTTTCTTT
J gene: TRBJ2-5; clone size: once; V gene: TRBV5-6; D gene: -; CDR3 protein: CASSLETAAQETQYF; CDR3 DNA: TGTGCCAGCAGCTTGGAGACGGCGGCCCAAGAGACCCAGTACTTC
J gene: TRBJ1-4; clone size: -; V gene: TRBV6-2/TRBV6-3; D gene: -; CDR3 protein: CASSRRLAATNEKLFF; CDR3 DNA: TGTGCCAGCAGCCGCCGTCTGGCTGCAACTAATGAAAAACTGTTTTTT
J gene: TRBJ2-1; clone size: once; V gene: TRBV27; D gene: TRBD2; CDR3 protein: CATTGGGFNEQFF; CDR3 DNA: TGTGCCACGACCGGGGGGGGGTTTAATGAGCAGTTCTTC
J gene: TRBJ2-2; clone size: -; V gene: TRBV30; D gene: TRBD2; CDR3 protein: CAWKSRLAPTGELFF; CDR3 DNA: TGTGCCTGGAAGTCGAGACTAGCCCCCACCGGGGAGCTGTTTTTT
J gene: TRBJ1-1; clone size: few; V gene: TRBV3-1/TRBV3-2; D gene: TRBD1; CDR3 protein: CASSLRTGMNTEAFF; CDR3 DNA: TGTGCCAGCAGCCTCCGGACAGGGATGAACACTGAAGCTTTCTTT
J gene: TRBJ2-1; clone size: -; V gene: TRBV7-8; D gene: TRBD2; CDR3 protein: CASSSPTGTSGRWPNEQFF; CDR3 DNA: TGTGCCAGCAGCTCACCCACCGGGACTAGCGGGAGATGGCCCAATGAGCAGTTCTTC
J gene: TRBJ1-2; clone size: -; V gene: TRBV18; D gene: -; CDR3 protein: CASSPRGTDGYTF; CDR3 DNA: TGTGCCAGCTCACCGCGGGGGACCGATGGCTACACCTTC
J gene: TRBJ2-7; clone size: -; V gene: TRBV5-1; D gene: TRBD1; CDR3 protein: CASSLGDRSYEQYF; CDR3 DNA: TGCGCCAGCAGCTTGGGGGACAGGTCCTACGAGCAGTACTTC
J gene: TRBJ1-2; clone size: -; V gene: TRBV5-5; D gene: -; CDR3 protein: CASSLDPSDGYTF; CDR3 DNA: TGTGCCAGCAGCTTGGATCCCTCTGATGGCTACACCTTC
J gene: TRBJ2-7; clone size: -; V gene: TRBV5-6; D gene: -; CDR3 protein: CASSLMLEVSYEQYF; CDR3 DNA: TGTGCCAGCAGCTTGATGCTAGAGGTTTCCTACGAGCAGTACTTC
J gene: TRBJ2-5; clone size: -; V gene: TRBV3-1/TRBV3-2; D gene: TRBD2; CDR3 protein: CASSSGLAGAGMETQYF; CDR3 DNA: TGTGCCAGCAGCTCGGGACTAGCGGGGGCCGGGATGGAGACCCAGTACTTC
J gene: TRBJ2-5; clone size: -; V gene: TRBV6-5; D gene: -; CDR3 protein: CASSLVSSQETQYF; CDR3 DNA: TGTGCCAGCAGTTTAGTGTCCTCACAAGAGACCCAGTACTTC
J gene: TRBJ1-1; clone size: -; V gene: TRBV6-2/TRBV6-3; D gene: TRBD1; CDR3 protein: CASSLLRGQGETEAFF; CDR3 DNA: TGTGCCAGCAGCCTACTGCGAGGACAGGGGGAAACTGAAGCTTTCTTT
J gene: TRBJ1-2; clone size: once; V gene: TRBV7-2; D gene: TRBD1; CDR3 protein: CASSSGQGVNYGYTF; CDR3 DNA: TGTGCCAGCAGCTCTGGACAGGGGGTTAACTATGGCTACACCTTC
J gene: TRBJ2-7; clone size: few; V gene: TRBV5-6; D gene: -; CDR3 protein: CASSLAGSYEQYF; CDR3 DNA: TGTGCCAGCAGCTTGGCCGGTTCCTACGAGCAGTACTTC
J gene: TRBJ2-3; clone size: -; V gene: TRBV7-2; D gene: TRBD2; CDR3 protein: CASSHGRGTDTQYF; CDR3 DNA: TGTGCCAGCAGTCATGGGAGGGGCACAGATACGCAGTATTTT
J gene: TRBJ2-5; clone size: -; V gene: TRBV11-2; D gene: TRBD1; CDR3 protein: CASSLERQGAWETQYF; CDR3 DNA: TGTGCCAGCAGCTTAGAGAGGCAGGGGGCTTGGGAGACCCAGTACTTC
J gene: TRBJ1-2; clone size: -; V gene: TRBV4-1; D gene: TRBD1; CDR3 protein: CASSPRQGASWGYTF; CDR3 DNA: TGCGCCAGCAGCCCGCGACAGGGGGCATCGTGGGGCTACACCTTC
J gene: TRBJ1-2; clone size: -; V gene: TRBV18; D gene: TRBD1; CDR3 protein: CASSPGQGGIYGYTF; CDR3 DNA: TGTGCCAGCTCACCCGGACAGGGGGGAATATATGGCTACACCTTC
J gene: TRBJ1-3; clone size: -; V gene: TRBV7-8; D gene: -; CDR3 protein: CASSLEGFAGNTIYF; CDR3 DNA: TGTGCCAGCAGCTTAGAGGGGTTCGCTGGAAACACCATATATTTT
J gene: TRBJ1-2; clone size: few; V gene: TRBV15; D gene: -; CDR3 protein: CATSREGDGSGYTF; CDR3 DNA: TGTGCCACCAGCAGAGAAGGGGATGGCAGTGGCTACACCTTC
J gene: TRBJ2-1; clone size: -; V gene: TRBV11-2; D gene: TRBD2; CDR3 protein: CASSSFRRDYNNEQFF; CDR3 DNA: TGTGCCAGCAGCTCCTTTCGCCGGGACTACAACAATGAGCAGTTCTTC
J gene: TRBJ2-7; clone size: -; V gene: TRBV19; D gene: TRBD1; CDR3 protein: CASTMTGSSYEQYF; CDR3 DNA: TGTGCCAGTACCATGACAGGGAGCTCCTACGAGCAGTACTTC
J gene: TRBJ2-1; clone size: -; V gene: TRBV7-6; D gene: -; CDR3 protein: CASSLSSTLAPTLSSYNEQFF; CDR3 DNA: TGTGCCAGCAGCTTATCATCAACGCTAGCGCCTACCTTGAGCTCCTACAATGAGCAGTTCTTC
J gene: TRBJ1-1; clone size: few; V gene: TRBV29-1; D gene: -; CDR3 protein: CSVDRNLNTEAFF; CDR3 DNA: TGCAGCGTTGACAGAAATTTGAACACTGAAGCTTTCTTT
J gene: TRBJ1-1; clone size: once; V gene: TRBV3-1/TRBV3-2; D gene: TRBD1; CDR3 protein: CASSSTGVGTEAFF; CDR3 DNA: TGTGCCAGCAGCTCGACAGGGGTGGGGACTGAAGCTTTCTTT
J gene: TRBJ1-3; clone size: -; V gene: TRBV5-4; D gene: TRBD1; CDR3 protein: CASSFGTGSSGNTIYF; CDR3 DNA: TGTGCCAGCAGCTTTGGGACAGGGAGCTCTGGAAACACCATATATTTT
J gene: TRBJ2-1; clone size: -; V gene: TRBV11-3; D gene: TRBD1; CDR3 protein: CASSSWGDRGFNEQFF; CDR3 DNA: TGTGCCAGCAGCTCGTGGGGGGACAGGGGGTTCAATGAGCAGTTCTTC
J gene: TRBJ2-1; clone size: once; V gene: TRBV7-9; D gene: TRBD2; CDR3 protein: CASSLERAGGDYSYNEQFF; CDR3 DNA: TGTGCCAGCAGCTTAGAGAGGGCGGGCGGGGACTACTCCTACAATGAGCAGTTCTTC
J gene: TRBJ2-1; clone size: -; V gene: TRBV6-1; D gene: -; CDR3 protein: CASSDNPGTYNEQFF; CDR3 DNA: TGTGCCAGCAGTGACAACCCGGGGACCTACAATGAGCAGTTCTTC
J gene: TRBJ2-2; clone size: -; V gene: TRBV1; D gene: -; CDR3 protein: CTSSQDGGTSLRPGELFF; CDR3 DNA: TGCACCAGCAGCCAAGATGGGGGGACTAGTCTGCGACCCGGGGAGCTGTTTTTT
J gene: TRBJ2-5; clone size: -; V gene: TRBV9; D gene: TRBD2; CDR3 protein: CASSVGTSGQETQYF; CDR3 DNA: TGTGCCAGCAGCGTAGGGACTAGCGGGCAAGAGACCCAGTACTTC
J gene: TRBJ2-7; clone size: -; V gene: TRBV15; D gene: -; CDR3 protein: CATSRERIAVSKEQYF; CDR3 DNA: TGTGCCACCAGCAGAGAACGGATAGCGGTTAGCAAAGAGCAGTACTTC
J gene: TRBJ1-5; clone size: -; V gene: TRBV6-2/TRBV6-3; D gene: -; CDR3 protein: CASGPQGMGNQPQHF; CDR3 DNA: TGTGCCAGCGGCCCACAGGGAATGGGCAATCAGCCCCAGCATTTT
J gene: TRBJ1-2; clone size: -; V gene: TRBV4-3; D gene: TRBD1; CDR3 protein: CASSPRLDRSVYYGYTF; CDR3 DNA: TGCGCCAGCAGCCCGAGGTTGGACAGGAGCGTCTACTATGGCTACACCTTC
J gene: TRBJ2-1; clone size: -; V gene: TRBV30; D gene: -; CDR3 protein: CAWSRVSSYNEQFF; CDR3 DNA: TGTGCCTGGAGCAGGGTAAGCTCCTACAATGAGCAGTTCTTC
J gene: TRBJ2-5; clone size: once; V gene: TRBV9; D gene: TRBD1; CDR3 protein: CASSDSGTGAWETQYF; CDR3 DNA: TGTGCCAGCAGCGACTCCGGGACAGGGGCATGGGAGACCCAGTACTTC
J gene: TRBJ2-7; clone size: -; V gene: TRBV7-2; D gene: -; CDR3 protein: CASRLGTLEAYEQYF; CDR3 DNA: TGTGCCAGCAGGTTAGGAACTCTGGAGGCCTACGAGCAGTACTTC
J gene: TRBJ1-4; clone size: -; V gene: TRBV7-8; D gene: TRBD1; CDR3 protein: CASTPGGTGDAVNEKLFF; CDR3 DNA: TGTGCCAGCACCCCGGGCGGAACAGGGGACGCGGTTAATGAAAAACTGTTTTTT
J gene: TRBJ2-2; clone size: -; V gene: TRBV9; D gene: TRBD2; CDR3 protein: CASSVGTSGARGGELFF; CDR3 DNA: TGTGCCAGCAGCGTAGGTACTAGCGGCGCGCGGGGCGGGGAGCTGTTTTTT
J gene: TRBJ2-6; clone size: -; V gene: TRBV7-3; D gene: -; CDR3 protein: CASSLIATGANVLTF; CDR3 DNA: TGTGCCAGCAGCTTAATTGCGACTGGGGCCAACGTCCTGACTTTC
J gene: TRBJ1-1; clone size: -; V gene: TRBV6-6; D gene: -; CDR3 protein: CASSRGWGGEAFF; CDR3 DNA: TGTGCCAGCAGCCGGGGATGGGGAGGGGAAGCTTTCTTT